These 4 T cell receptor beta chains were sequenced from one sample in a study of T cells of healthy individuals. A single record per CDR3 protein comes from TCRdb applying MiXCR to the 5' RACE reads. The data show some 100,000 distinct CDR3 sequences, 15% to 20% seen once. The source of these receptors is a human donor in good health.

The chain joins TRBV25-1 to TRBJ1-2; D gene uncertain. From germline, CDR1 is MGHDK and CDR2 SYGVNS. The CDR3 has 12 residues. V lost 5 bases and J lost 2, with 6 bases in between. CDR3 loop: CASSYGNYGYTF. Here the CDR3 DNA reads TGTGCCAGCAGTTACGGAAACTATGGCTACACCTTC.

The chain joins TRBV15 to TRBJ2-1, with 8 bases identical to TRBD2. The CDR3 is made up of 14 amino acids. CDR1 and CDR2 from the germline V gene are LNHNV and YYDKDF (reference sequence). Trimming took 3 bases from V and 6 from J; bases not matched to a gene: 4. In nucleotides, the CDR3 is TGTGCCACCAGCAGGGGACTAGGATTCAATGAGCAGTTCTTC. Translation: CATSRGLGFNEQFF. Full variable domain (rest looked up from reference TRBV15 and TRBJ2-1): DAMVIQNPRYQVTQFGKPVTLSCSQTLNHNVMYWYQQKSSQAPKLLFHYYDKDFNNEADTPDNFQSRRPNTSFCFLDIRSPGLGDTAMYLCATSRGLGFNEQFFGPGTRLTVL.

This clonotype came up a few times. The chain combines TRBV12-3 or TRBV12-4 with TRBJ2-1; D is ambiguous. The CDR3 extends over 15 amino acids. The V gene lost 5 bases and the J gene lost 1 base, with 12 bases spanning the gap. CDR3 sequence (DNA): TGTGCCAGCAGTCGCGTTGTGGCGTCCTACAATGAGCAGTTCTTC. The encoded protein is CASSRVVASYNEQFF.

The genes are TRBV4-1 and TRBJ1-5; no reliable D call. Trimming took 1 base from V and 5 from J, leaving 6 bases between them. Germline CDR1 reads MGHRA; CDR2 reads YSYEKL. This CDR3 has 13 amino acids. CDR3 loop: CASSQVVYQPQHF. The CDR3 nucleotides read TGCGCCAGCAGCCAAGTTGTTTATCAGCCCCAGCATTTT.